One sample yielded the 31 T cell receptor beta chains listed below, sequenced in a study of shared clonotypes between healthy human individuals. Assay used: immunoSEQ multiplex PCR; TCRdb lists only in-frame clones, some missing. The table has hundreds of thousands of clones, over 65% seen once; the top ten hold more than 1.5%. Sequenced: memory CD4+ T cells sorted from blood. Subset in this sample: CD45RA-negative fraction. The receptors were sampled from a woman aged 25 to 39 in good health.

V is TRBV10-1 and J is TRBJ2-2, with a tentative D call TRBD1 (6 bases). Germline-derived CDR1 and CDR2 are WNHNN and SYGVQD (reference sequence). The V end lost 9 bases, the J end lost 5 bases, and 16 bases lay between the germline ends. This CDR3 is built from 14 residues. CDR3 sequence reads: CASEGATGTGELFF. CDR3 nucleotide sequence: TGCGCCAGTGAAGGGGCCACAGGGACCGGGGAGCTGTTTTTT.

The gene calls are TRBV7-9 and TRBJ1-1, with D unclear. V dropped 5 bases and J dropped 1 base, with 11 bases sitting between them. Looked up from germline, CDR1 is SEHNR and CDR2 is FQNEAQ (reference sequence). There are 14 residues in the CDR3. The DNA of the CDR3 is TGTGCCAGCAGCCCACGGACGCAGAACACTGAAGCTTTCTTT. Encoded protein: CASSPRTQNTEAFF.

The chain employs TRBV9 and TRBJ2-2; maybe TRBD2 (5 bases). The CDR3 length is 15 residues. Germline V gene data show CDR1 as SGDLS and CDR2 as YYNGEE. The germline V and J ends were trimmed by 0 bases and 4 bases, with 10 bases remaining between them. CDR3 residues: CASSVAGIPTGELFF. CDR3 coding DNA: TGTGCCAGCAGCGTAGCGGGAATACCCACCGGGGAGCTGTTTTTT.

This clone was found a few times. This chain uses TRBV18 with TRBJ1-2; no clear D. Trimming stripped 4 bases from V and 3 bases from J, with 15 bases between. Per germline, CDR1 KGHSH and CDR2 LQKENI. The CDR3 loop spans 15 amino acids. The CDR3 DNA follows: TGTGCCAGCTCACAGAAGGCCGGGAGAGACTATGGCTACACCTTC. It codes for CASSQKAGRDYGYTF.

The V gene is TRBV30, the J gene TRBJ1-6; D gene ambiguous. The ends were cut back, 0 bases at V and 7 bases at J, with 10 bases in the middle. The CDR3 contains 14 residues. Germline CDR1 and CDR2: GTSNPN and SVGIG (reference sequence). In DNA, the CDR3 is TGTGCCTGGAGTGTACCGCCAGAAAATTCACCCCTCCACTTT. Translated, it gives CAWSVPPENSPLHF. Full variable domain (rest looked up from reference TRBV30 and TRBJ1-6): SQTIHQWPATLVQPVGSPLSLECTVEGTSNPNLYWYRQAAGRGLQLLFYSVGIGQISSEVPQNLSASRPQDRQFILSSKKLLLSDSGFYLCAWSVPPENSPLHFGNGTRLTVT.

This chain uses TRBV27 with TRBJ1-1, with D hard to call. Deletions cut 4 bases from V and 8 bases from J, with 11 bases between. Germline V lookup: CDR1 MNHEY, CDR2 SMNVEV (reference sequence). The CDR3 length is 12 residues. The CDR3 protein is CASSSPAREAFF. In DNA, the CDR3 is TGTGCCAGCAGTTCACCCGCCAGGGAAGCTTTCTTT.

This clone came up many times. The V gene is TRBV5-4, the J gene TRBJ2-5; D may correspond to TRBD1 or TRBD2 (5 bases each). The V gene's germline CDR1 is SGHNT and CDR2 YYREEE (reference sequence). The CDR3 sequence is 14 residues long. Deletions cut 3 bases from V and 1 base from J, with 10 bases between. CDR3 nucleotide sequence: TGTGCCAGCAGCTCGGGGACCATCCAAGAGACCCAGTACTTC. It specifies CASSSGTIQETQYF.

The table lists this clone with many counts. The V and J genes are TRBV5-1 and TRBJ2-7; D is possibly TRBD1 or TRBD2 (5 bases each). Trimming cost V 3 bases and J 6 bases, with 16 bases left between them. Germline assignment: CDR1 SGHRS and CDR2 YFSETQ. This CDR3 comprises 14 residues. CDR3 protein: CASSWNGDDSEQYF. In DNA form, the CDR3 reads TGCGCCAGCAGCTGGAATGGGGACGATAGCGAGCAGTACTTC.

J is TRBJ1-1 and V is TRBV11-2; D uncertain. Germline V lookup: CDR1 SGHAT, CDR2 FQNNGV. The CDR3 loop spans 13 amino acids. The V gene lost 3 bases and the J gene lost 3 bases, with 8 bases spanning the gap. The CDR3 loop is CASSLMGYTEAFF. CDR3 nucleotides: TGTGCCAGCAGCTTGATGGGTTACACTGAAGCTTTCTTT. The variable domain in full, with the rest retrieved from reference TRBV11-2 and TRBJ1-1, is EAGVAQSPRYKIIEKRQSVAFWCNPISGHATLYWYQQILGQGPKLLIQFQNNGVVDDSQLPKDRFSAERLKGVDSTLKIQPAKLEDSAVYLCASSLMGYTEAFFGQGTRLTVV.

The chain has TRBV5-1 and TRBJ2-5, with 7 bases lining up with TRBD1. From germline, CDR1 is SGHRS and CDR2 YFSETQ. The CDR3 spans 15 residues. With 2 bases clipped from V and 5 bases from J, the junction kept 9 bases outside the gene matches. The CDR3 is CASSFTDRVFETQYF. The DNA for the CDR3 is TGCGCCAGCAGCTTCACAGACAGGGTGTTTGAGACCCAGTACTTC.

The chain has TRBV4-2 and TRBJ2-1, with TRBD2 matching 14 bases. The CDR3 length is 16 residues. V shed 0 bases and J 9 bases; nucleotides not matched to a gene: 4. CDR1 LGHNA and CDR2 YNFKEQ come from the germline V gene. The CDR3 DNA sequence: TGTGCCAGCAGCCAAGATTCCGGACTAGCGGGAGGTGAGCAGTTCTTC. This sequence encodes CASSQDSGLAGGEQFF.

The rearrangement uses TRBV15 and TRBJ2-5; TRBD1 matches 7 bases. The V gene's germline CDR1 is LNHNV and CDR2 YYDKDF (reference sequence). J was trimmed by 5 bases and V by 5 bases; bases with no gene match: 2. The CDR3 length is 12 residues. CDR3 sequence: CATSHRGETQYF. DNA of the CDR3: TGTGCCACCAGCCACAGGGGCGAGACCCAGTACTTC.

The genes are TRBV11-2 and TRBJ1-2, with unresolved D. There are 13 residues in the CDR3. The V end lost 1 base, the J end lost 14 bases, and 17 bases lay between the germline ends. The germline V gene has CDR1 SGHAT and CDR2 FQNNGV. The CDR3 here is CASSLGSLVVGTF. The CDR3 DNA sequence: TGTGCCAGCAGCTTAGGGTCGCTCGTCGTGGGAACCTTC.

The genes are TRBV6-4 and TRBJ2-3, with D tentatively TRBD1 or TRBD2 (5 bases each). The V end lost 6 bases, the J end lost 4 bases, and 20 bases lay between the germline ends. Germline V gene lookup returns CDR1 MRHNA and CDR2 SNTAGT. The CDR3 is made up of 16 amino acids. The CDR3 protein is CASSDNVAQGADTQYF. For the CDR3, the DNA is TGTGCCAGCAGCGACAATGTAGCCCAGGGAGCAGATACGCAGTATTTT.

V is TRBV7-3 and J is TRBJ2-2, with 7 bases aligning to TRBD1. Losses at the gene ends were 5 bases for V and 7 bases for J; bases not matched to a gene: 4. The germline V gene has CDR1 SGHTA and CDR2 FQGTGA. This CDR3 is 13 amino acids long. DNA of the CDR3: TGTGCCAGCAGCACCCGACAGGGCGGGGAGCTGTTTTTT. As protein: CASSTRQGGELFF.

V usage is TRBV14 and J usage is TRBJ2-7, with D unresolved. V lost 4 bases and J 3 bases, leaving 7 bases between the germline ends. The CDR3 contains 12 residues. Germline lookup yields CDR1 SGHDN and CDR2 FVKESK. The CDR3: CASSPSGYEQYF. The CDR3 bases are TGTGCCAGCAGCCCGTCCGGCTACGAGCAGTACTTC.

The chain has TRBV2 and TRBJ1-5; no reliable D call. The germline gives CDR1 SNHLY, CDR2 FYNNEI. The ends were cut back, 4 bases at V and 7 bases at J, with 17 bases in the middle. The CDR3 runs to 15 residues. CDR3 protein: CASSAQELVGQPQHF. CDR3 DNA sequence: TGTGCCAGCAGTGCGCAGGAGCTGGTGGGCCAGCCCCAGCATTTT.

This clone appeared a few times. This chain uses TRBV9 with TRBJ2-5; TRBD1 is a possible D gene (5 bases). The CDR3 runs to 16 residues. The ends were cut back, 1 base at V and 2 bases at J, with 15 bases in the middle. Germline V CDR1 and CDR2: SGDLS, YYNGEE. This CDR3 reads CASSVSPQTAQETQYF. CDR3 nucleotides: TGTGCCAGCAGCGTAAGCCCGCAGACAGCACAAGAGACCCAGTACTTC.

The chain uses TRBV10-3 and TRBJ2-7, with a weak D call TRBD2 (6 bases). With 11 bases removed from V and 0 bases from J, the gap between germline ends came to 11 bases. The CDR3 loop spans 12 amino acids. The germline CDR1 and CDR2 sequences are ENHRY and SYGVKD. The CDR3 nucleotides are TGTGCCGCCCGGGACTCCTCCTACGAGCAGTACTTC. Its translation is CAARDSSYEQYF.

The V call is TRBV6-6, the J call TRBJ1-2; a possible D gene is TRBD1 (5 bases). The CDR3 is 13 residues long. Germline CDR1 and CDR2: MNHNY and SVGAGI (reference sequence). The V gene lost 6 bases and the J gene lost 4 bases, with 12 bases spanning the gap. CDR3 residues: CASSPSDIYGYTF. DNA for the CDR3: TGTGCCAGCAGCCCCTCGGACATCTATGGCTACACCTTC.

The V and J genes are TRBV5-8 and TRBJ1-4, with 8 bases identical to TRBD1. Trimming took 4 bases from V and 7 from J; bases not matched to a gene: 15. Germline V gene lookup returns CDR1 SGHTS and CDR2 YDEGEE. This CDR3 spans 17 amino acids. CDR3 loop: CASSPRATGQGSEKLFF. CDR3 coding DNA: TGTGCCAGCAGCCCCCGGGCCACCGGACAGGGCTCTGAAAAACTGTTTTTT.

The chain is built from TRBV9 and TRBJ1-2; D perhaps matches TRBD1 (5 bases). V was pared by 3 bases and J by 6 bases, with 15 bases between. The length of the CDR3 is 14 residues. Germline CDR1 and CDR2: SGDLS and YYNGEE. CDR3 nucleotide sequence: TGTGCCAGCAGCGCGGTGAGGGACCGCGATGGCTACACCTTC. This sequence encodes CASSAVRDRDGYTF.

This clone occurred once. V usage is TRBV23-1 and J usage is TRBJ2-5; 7 positions agree with TRBD1. TRBV23-1 is reported as an ORF; its role is uncertain. Losses at the gene ends were 0 bases for V and 5 bases for J; bases not matched to a gene: 6. The CDR3 covers 15 residues. This CDR3 is CASSQSRQGDETQYF. The CDR3, as DNA: TGCGCCAGCAGTCAATCGAGACAGGGCGACGAGACCCAGTACTTC.

The V call is TRBV12-5, the J call TRBJ1-5; the D is unclear. The CDR3 sequence is 14 residues long. Deletions cut 1 base from V and 0 bases from J, with 4 bases between. Germline V gives CDR1 LGHNT, CDR2 FRNRAP. CDR3 loop: CASGLGYSNQPQHF. The CDR3 coding sequence is TGTGCTAGTGGTTTGGGTTATAGCAATCAGCCCCAGCATTTT.

This sequence joins TRBV11-1 and TRBJ2-1, with 10 bases lining up with TRBD2. The CDR3 is 15 residues long. The V gene's germline CDR1 is SGHAT and CDR2 FQDESV (reference sequence). Losses at the gene ends were 3 bases for V and 11 bases for J; bases not matched to a gene: 10. The CDR3 protein is CASSFTSGASEKQFF. In DNA, the CDR3 is TGTGCCAGCAGCTTCACTAGCGGGGCCTCTGAGAAGCAGTTCTTC. Full variable domain (missing parts from reference TRBV11-1 and TRBJ2-1): EAEVAQSPRYKITEKSQAVAFWCDPISGHATLYWYRQILGQGPELLVQFQDESVVDDSQLPKDRFSAERLKGVDSTLKIQPAELGDSAMYLCASSFTSGASEKQFFGPGTRLTVL.

This clone was counted a few times. The rearrangement links TRBV5-1 to TRBJ2-7; 7 bases map to TRBD1. The length of the CDR3 is 14 residues. J lost 0 bases, V lost 0 bases, and 0 bases had no gene match. Germline V CDR1 and CDR2: SGHRS, YFSETQ. The CDR3 coding sequence is TGCGCCAGCAGCTTGGACAGGGGCTCCTACGAGCAGTACTTC. It is translated as CASSLDRGSYEQYF.

The V gene is TRBV2, the J gene TRBJ1-1, with no clear D. The V end was cut by 2 bases, the J end by 2 bases, with 12 bases between. CDR1 is SNHLY, CDR2 FYNNEI, per germline. There are 15 residues in the CDR3. CDR3 loop: CASSERAVFNTEAFF. CDR3 DNA: TGTGCCAGCAGTGAAAGGGCGGTTTTTAACACTGAAGCTTTCTTT.

V usage is TRBV6-4 and J usage is TRBJ2-2; D ambiguous. This CDR3 has 13 residues. V lost 4 bases, J lost 3 bases, and 6 bases lay in between. CDR1 is MRHNA and CDR2 is SNTAGT in the germline V gene. The CDR3 region is CASSAQDTGELFF. CDR3 coding DNA: TGTGCCAGCAGTGCTCAGGACACCGGGGAGCTGTTTTTT.

The V and J genes are TRBV5-4 and TRBJ2-3, with no clear D. This CDR3 spans 16 amino acids. Between the trimmed V and J ends, which lost 5 bases and 0 bases, there was a span of 16 bases. CDR1 SGHNT and CDR2 YYREEE come from the germline V gene (reference sequence). DNA for the CDR3: TGTGCCAGCAGTTTCGGCGGATTATCTAGCACAGATACGCAGTATTTT. Translated: CASSFGGLSSTDTQYF.

The chain has TRBV5-8 and TRBJ1-4; D is unclear. CDR3 length: 17 residues. Germline assignment: CDR1 SGHTS and CDR2 YDEGEE. V gave up 2 bases and J gave up 0 bases, with 14 bases separating them. CDR3 sequence (DNA): TGTGCCAGCAGCTTAAACTACGGGAGTGCAACTAATGAAAAACTGTTTTTT. Encoded protein: CASSLNYGSATNEKLFF.

The chain joins TRBV7-9 to TRBJ1-5; a weak D match, TRBD1 (5 bases). The germline CDR1 and CDR2 sequences are SEHNR and FQNEAQ (reference sequence). The CDR3 contains 17 residues. Trimming pared 1 base from V and 1 base from J, leaving 14 bases between. The CDR3 DNA follows: TGTGCCAGCAGCTTAGGGGTACAGCAGGGAAGCAATCAGCCCCAGCATTTT. Its translation: CASSLGVQQGSNQPQHF.